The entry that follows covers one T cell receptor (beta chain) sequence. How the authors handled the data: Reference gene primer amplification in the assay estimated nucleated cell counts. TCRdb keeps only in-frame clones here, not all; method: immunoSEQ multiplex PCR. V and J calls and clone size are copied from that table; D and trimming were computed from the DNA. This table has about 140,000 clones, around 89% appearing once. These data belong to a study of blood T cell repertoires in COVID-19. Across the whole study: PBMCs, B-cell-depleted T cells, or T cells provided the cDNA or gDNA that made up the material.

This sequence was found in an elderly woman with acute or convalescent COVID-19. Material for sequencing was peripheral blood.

The CDR3 DNA reads TGTGCCAGCAGCCGCGCCGGTGGTAACCAGCCCCAGCATTTT. It specifies CASSRAGGNQPQHF. This chain uses TRBV3-1 (or the pseudogene TRBV3-2) with TRBJ1-5; D remains ambiguous. V shed 4 bases and J shed 7 bases, with 14 bases lying between them. This CDR3 spans 14 amino acids. Germline V gene sequence: CDR1 LGHDT, CDR2 YNNKEL (reference sequence).